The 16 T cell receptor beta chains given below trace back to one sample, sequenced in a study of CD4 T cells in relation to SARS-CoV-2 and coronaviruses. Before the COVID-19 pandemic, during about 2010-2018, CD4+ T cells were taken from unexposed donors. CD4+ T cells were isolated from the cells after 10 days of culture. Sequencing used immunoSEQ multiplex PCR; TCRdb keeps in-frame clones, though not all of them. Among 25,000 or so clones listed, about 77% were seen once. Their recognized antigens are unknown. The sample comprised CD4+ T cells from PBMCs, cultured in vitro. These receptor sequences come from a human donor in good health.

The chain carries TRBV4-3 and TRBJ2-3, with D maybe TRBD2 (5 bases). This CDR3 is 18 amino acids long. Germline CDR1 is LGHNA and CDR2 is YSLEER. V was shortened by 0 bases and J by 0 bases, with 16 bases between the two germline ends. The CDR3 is CASSQDRSRWTSTDTQYF. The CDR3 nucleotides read TGCGCCAGCAGCCAAGATCGGTCCCGTTGGACTAGCACAGATACGCAGTATTTT.

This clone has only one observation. CDR3 region: CASSQDSGATNEKLFF. In DNA form, the CDR3 reads TGCGCCAGCAGCCAAGATTCGGGGGCAACTAATGAAAAACTGTTTTTT. The chain couples TRBV4-3 to TRBJ1-4; a possible D gene is TRBD1 (5 bases). The CDR3 totals 16 residues. From germline, CDR1 is LGHNA and CDR2 YSLEER. V was cut by 0 bases and J by 0 bases, with 8 bases left in between.

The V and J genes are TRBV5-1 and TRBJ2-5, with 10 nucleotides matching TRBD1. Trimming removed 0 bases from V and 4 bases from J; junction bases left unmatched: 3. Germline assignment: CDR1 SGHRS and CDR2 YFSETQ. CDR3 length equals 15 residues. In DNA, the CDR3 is TGCGCCAGCAGCTTGGAGGGACAGGGGTCAGAGACCCAGTACTTC. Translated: CASSLEGQGSETQYF.

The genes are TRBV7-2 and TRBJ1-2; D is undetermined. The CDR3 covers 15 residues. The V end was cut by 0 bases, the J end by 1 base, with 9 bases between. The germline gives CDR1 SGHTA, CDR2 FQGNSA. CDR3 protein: CASSLARPDNYGYTF. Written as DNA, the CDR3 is TGTGCCAGCAGCTTAGCGAGACCAGATAACTATGGCTACACCTTC.

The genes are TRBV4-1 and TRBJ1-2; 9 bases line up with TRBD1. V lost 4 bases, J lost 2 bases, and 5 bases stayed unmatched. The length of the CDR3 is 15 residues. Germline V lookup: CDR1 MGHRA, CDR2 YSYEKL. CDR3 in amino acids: CASSPTGTGNYGYTF. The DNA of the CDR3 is TGCGCCAGCAGCCCGACCGGGACAGGGAACTATGGCTACACCTTC.

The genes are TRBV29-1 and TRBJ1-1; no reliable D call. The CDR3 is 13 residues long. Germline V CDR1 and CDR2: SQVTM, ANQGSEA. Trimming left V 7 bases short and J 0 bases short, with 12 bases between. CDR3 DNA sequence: TGCAGCGAGCGGGGTTCCATGAACACTGAAGCTTTCTTT. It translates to CSERGSMNTEAFF. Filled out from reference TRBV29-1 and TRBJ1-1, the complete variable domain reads SAVISQKPSRDICQRGTSLTIQCQVDSQVTMMFWYRQQPGQSLTLIATANQGSEATYESGFVIDKFPISRPNLTFSTLTVSNMSPEDSSIYLCSERGSMNTEAFFGQGTRLTVV.

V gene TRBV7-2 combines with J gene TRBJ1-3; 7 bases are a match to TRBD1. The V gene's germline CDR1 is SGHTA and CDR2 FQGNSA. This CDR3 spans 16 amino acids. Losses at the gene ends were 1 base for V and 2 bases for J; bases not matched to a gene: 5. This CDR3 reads CASSLVPTGTGNTIYF. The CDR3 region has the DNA TGTGCCAGCAGCTTAGTACCGACAGGGACTGGAAACACCATATATTTT.

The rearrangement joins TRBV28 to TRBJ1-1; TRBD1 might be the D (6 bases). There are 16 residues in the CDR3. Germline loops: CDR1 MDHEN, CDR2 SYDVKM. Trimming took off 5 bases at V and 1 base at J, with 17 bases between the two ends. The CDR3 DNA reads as TGTGCCAGCAGTGCTCACGCGACAGGACAGAACACTGAAGCTTTCTTT. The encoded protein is CASSAHATGQNTEAFF.

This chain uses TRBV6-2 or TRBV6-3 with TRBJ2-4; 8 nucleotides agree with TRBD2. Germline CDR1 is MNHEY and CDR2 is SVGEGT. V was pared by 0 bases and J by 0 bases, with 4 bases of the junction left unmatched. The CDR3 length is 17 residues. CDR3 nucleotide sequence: TGTGCCAGCAGTTACTCGCGGCTAGCGGGAGCCAAAAACATTCAGTACTTC. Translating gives CASSYSRLAGAKNIQYF.

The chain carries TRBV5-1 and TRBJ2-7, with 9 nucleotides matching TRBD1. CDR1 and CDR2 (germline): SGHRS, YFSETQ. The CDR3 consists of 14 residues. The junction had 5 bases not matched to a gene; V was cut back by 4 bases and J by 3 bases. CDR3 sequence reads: CASSPRQGGYEQYF. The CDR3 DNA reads TGCGCCAGCAGCCCTAGACAGGGGGGCTACGAGCAGTACTTC.

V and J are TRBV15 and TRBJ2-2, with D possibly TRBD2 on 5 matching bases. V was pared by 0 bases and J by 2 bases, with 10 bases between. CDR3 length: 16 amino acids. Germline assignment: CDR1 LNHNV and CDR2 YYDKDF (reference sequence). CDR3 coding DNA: TGTGCCACCAGCAGAGATCCCGGACTTAACACCGGGGAGCTGTTTTTT. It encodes CATSRDPGLNTGELFF.

The CDR3 protein is CASSLAPNPQYF. DNA of the CDR3: TGTGCCAGCAGCTTAGCCCCCAACCCGCAGTATTTT. The rearrangement joins TRBV7-2 to TRBJ2-3; no reliable D call. V shed 0 bases and J shed 10 bases, with 8 bases lying between them. The CDR3 extends over 12 amino acids. The germline V gene has CDR1 SGHTA and CDR2 FQGNSA. Complete variable domain (other parts from reference TRBV7-2 and TRBJ2-3): GAGVSQSPSNKVTEKGKDVELRCDPISGHTALYWYRQSLGQGLEFLIYFQGNSAPDKSGLPSDRFSAERTGGSVSTLTIQRTQQEDSAVYLCASSLAPNPQYFGPGTRLTVL.

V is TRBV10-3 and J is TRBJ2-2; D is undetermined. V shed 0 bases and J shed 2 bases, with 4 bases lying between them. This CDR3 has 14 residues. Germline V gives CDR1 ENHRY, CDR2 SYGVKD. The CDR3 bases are TGTGCCATCAGTGAGTCAGGCAACACCGGGGAGCTGTTTTTT. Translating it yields CAISESGNTGELFF.

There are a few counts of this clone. DNA of the CDR3: TGTGCCAGCAGCACAAGGGGAAGGCCTAATGAAAAACTGTTTTTT. This translates into CASSTRGRPNEKLFF. The chain employs TRBV11-2 and TRBJ1-4, with a possible D match to TRBD1 (5 bases). This CDR3 has 15 residues. The V and J ends lost 5 bases and 3 bases respectively, with 13 bases between them. Germline-derived CDR1 and CDR2 are SGHAT and FQNNGV.

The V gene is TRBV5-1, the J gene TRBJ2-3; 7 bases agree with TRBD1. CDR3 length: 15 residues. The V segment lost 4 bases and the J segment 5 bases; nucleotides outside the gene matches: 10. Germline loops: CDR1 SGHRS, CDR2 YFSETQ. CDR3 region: CASSIDRALVDTQYF. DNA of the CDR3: TGCGCCAGCAGCATCGACAGGGCTCTGGTAGATACGCAGTATTTT.

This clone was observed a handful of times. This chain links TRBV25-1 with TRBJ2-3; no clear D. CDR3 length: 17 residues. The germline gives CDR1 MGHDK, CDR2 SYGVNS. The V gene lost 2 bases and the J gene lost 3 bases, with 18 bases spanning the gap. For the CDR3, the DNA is TGTGCCAGCAGTGAACCCCGAGGTAGGATTGGGACAGATACGCAGTATTTT. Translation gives CASSEPRGRIGTDTQYF.